Reported below is one T cell receptor (beta chain). TCRdb's table, derived via immunoSEQ multiplex PCR, lists solely in-frame clones and lacks some. The data contain about 140,000 clones, 85% to 90% of them singletons. This entry belongs to a study of T cell responses to AZD1222 COVID-19 vaccine. This CDR3 region has 11 residues. Looked up from germline, CDR1 is MDHEN and CDR2 is SYDVKM. Trimming left V 6 bases short and J 9 bases short, with 9 bases between. This TCR came from an adult in good health. This rearrangement joins TRBV28 to TRBJ1-3; D uncertain. This specimen consisted of peripheral blood, obtained on day 0 of AZD1222 vaccination. CDR3 residues: CASRLYGTIYF. The DNA of the CDR3 is TGTGCCAGCAGACTGTACGGCACCATATATTTT.